This entry concerns a single TCR beta chain. Its recognized antigen is unknown. No clone much larger than this one lies a single base away; base qualities are absent. The data stem from a study of blood T cell repertoires in COVID-19 (TCRdb year 2020). Looking at the study overall: Samples covering the acute and convalescent phases of COVID-19 were provided by collaborators in the United States, Italy and Spain. The material from the prospective study consisted of cDNA or gDNA derived from T cells, B-cell-depleted T cells, or PBMCs. Deeply sampled blood TCRbeta repertoires from subjects exposed to, actively infected with, or recovered from COVID-19 were included in the dataset. The repertoires were released in a freely available public database intended as a resource for research on the immune response to SARS-CoV-2. The samples were drawn from the first 160 participants of the ongoing ImmuneRACE study and from some 1,300 subjects provided by 6 global collaborators. A de-identified subject ID, COVID-19 status, age in years and sex were almost always included in the sample metadata. Where available, HLA class I and class II types were taken from metadata supplied by the sample provider and were not determined by assay-based typing.

Paper-wide results and their limitations: Clinical and demographic metadata were provided uncurated, with the amount varying by source and participant.

Collaborating institutions collected whole blood in K2EDTA tubes following their own protocols. Collaborator samples were shipped for TCRbeta analysis as frozen whole blood, isolated PBMCs, or DNA extracted from either sample type. The immunoSEQ Assay, a bias-controlled multiplex PCR, was used to amplify TCRbeta CDR3 regions from genomic DNA. Per the source publication's procedure: The number of nucleated cells in each sample was estimated by amplification of reference gene primers within the assay. To quantify the absolute abundance of each unique TCRbeta CDR3 rearrangement, sequence reads were collapsed and filtered. For each sample, productive Simpson clonality was calculated by taking the square root of Simpson's diversity index across productive rearrangements. Drawn from immuneACCESS, this table holds only the in-frame rearrangements with V and J called that TCRdb kept. Clones are partly lost; checked studies trace under half to an unresolved V gene and leave the rest unexplained. V and J calls and clone size are as listed in that table; D and trimming were resolved from the DNA. For this sample there are 300,000 to 350,000 clones; roughly nine tenths appear just once. Jointly, the top ten make up roughly 2% of the sample.

V trim: 1 base; J trim: 5 bases; unmatched bases: 16. Counted from cysteine to phenylalanine, this CDR3 has 18 amino acids. Only the CDR3 region is kept as DNA, spanning 54 bases read in frame from base 1. CDR1 and CDR2 (SGHDN, FVKESK) derive from the germline V gene. Sequenced input: peripheral blood. This receptor was obtained from a man between 18 and 29 years old with active or convalescent COVID-19. The chain links TRBV14 with TRBJ2-5; TRBD2 lines up with 7 middle nucleotides. The CDR3 in this case is CASSQGEESGGGQETQYF. The nucleotides read TGTGCCAGCAGCCAAGGTGAAGAGTCGGGAGGTGGGCAGGAGACCCAGTACTTC.